This T cell receptor (beta chain) was captured in a study of T-cell memory formation after mild COVID-19. Study information: TCR clusters mostly belonged to single donors. General observations from the study: Clones which contracted sat mainly in CM and EM if CD4+, and in EMRA if CD8+. Day 37-peaking second-wave clones had unconfirmed SARS-CoV-2 specificity. A subset of responding clones appeared in pre-infection memory, suggesting cross-reactive memory joined.

The CDR3 has 13 residues. Germline V gene sequence: CDR1 SGHRS, CDR2 YFSETQ. TCRdb re-analysed the 5' RACE reads in MiXCR, keeping a single row per CDR3 protein. Among tens of thousands of distinct CDR3 sequences listed, about 16% were seen once. This clonotype was detected only once. Antigen: not known. A much more abundant neighbour one base away suggests this may be a read error. Sequenced: PBMCs or a T cell subset sorted from them (not recorded which). The V gene is TRBV5-1, the J gene TRBJ2-7, with D possibly TRBD1 on 5 matching bases. The TCR originated in an adult who had mild COVID-19 (a few samples of this study predate the infection). Cell type and time point are not known. CDR3 bases: TGCGCCAGCAGATTGGGGCCTCTGGGGGAGCAGTACTTC. Amino acid sequence: CASRLGPLGEQYF.